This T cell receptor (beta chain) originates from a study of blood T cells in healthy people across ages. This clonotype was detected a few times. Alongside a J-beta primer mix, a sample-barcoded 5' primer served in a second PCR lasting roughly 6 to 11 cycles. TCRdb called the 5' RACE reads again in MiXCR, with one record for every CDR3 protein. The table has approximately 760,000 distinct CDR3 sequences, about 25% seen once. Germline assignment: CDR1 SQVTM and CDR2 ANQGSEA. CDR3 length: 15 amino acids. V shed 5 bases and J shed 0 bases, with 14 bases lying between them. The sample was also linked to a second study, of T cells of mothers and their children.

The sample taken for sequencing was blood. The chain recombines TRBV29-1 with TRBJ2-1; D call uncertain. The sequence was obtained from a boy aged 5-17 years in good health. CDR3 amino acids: CSVHPLESSYNEQFF. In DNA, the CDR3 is TGCAGCGTTCACCCTCTGGAGAGCTCCTACAATGAGCAGTTCTTC.